The T cell receptor (beta chain) described here comes from a study of blood T cell repertoires in COVID-19. As for the study in general: There were acute and convalescent COVID-19 samples, and they came from the United States, Italy and Spain. T cells, B-cell-depleted T cells, or PBMCs provided the cDNA or gDNA that served as material.

Original handling: Estimates of nucleated cell counts were drawn from the amplification of reference gene primers. Sequenced by immunoSEQ multiplex PCR; TCRdb stores in-frame clones only, minus some. V, J and clone size are those of that table, while D and trimming were read from the DNA. The sample yields roughly 160,000 clones, 84% seen once. Trimming shortened V by 4 bases and J by 0 bases, and 11 bases separated the two germline ends. The CDR3 is 15 residues long. From germline, CDR1 is SGHTS and CDR2 YDEGEE. The source material was peripheral blood. This chain joins TRBV5-8 and TRBJ2-1; D unresolved. The clonotype comes from a woman of 80 years or more with COVID-19, enrolled during active disease. CDR3 protein: CASSPGISSYNEQFF. The CDR3, as DNA: TGTGCCAGCAGCCCCGGTATAAGCTCCTACAATGAGCAGTTCTTC.